This T cell receptor beta chain is drawn from a study of T cells and Merkel cell carcinoma outcomes. Findings and caveats of the study: In Merkel cell carcinoma, repertoire and T-cell density reportedly predicted outcomes.

Concerning this clone: The antigen is undetermined.

The method was immunoSEQ multiplex PCR; TCRdb's version includes in-frame clones alone and lacks a portion of them. This sample has several thousand clones; about 85% occur once, and the top ten carry roughly 5.1%. The ends were cut back, 4 bases at V and 4 bases at J, with 25 bases in the middle. CDR3 size: 18 residues. From germline, CDR1 is SGHNT and CDR2 YYREEE (reference sequence). The receptor was isolated from a human donor with Merkel cell carcinoma. J is TRBJ2-3 and V is TRBV5-4; a weak D match, TRBD2 (5 bases). What was sequenced was tumor tissue from Merkel cell carcinoma. CDR3 amino acids: CASSGKGAGDSPSDTQYF. The CDR3 DNA follows: TGTGCCAGCAGCGGAAAGGGTGCGGGCGACTCACCTTCAGATACGCAGTATTTT.